This record looks at one T cell receptor (beta chain) sequence and its context. No antigen is known for it. Germline V lookup: CDR1 SGHNT, CDR2 YYREEE (reference sequence). There are 18 residues in the CDR3. Trimming took 2 bases from V and 3 from J; bases not matched to a gene: 7. 60 Vbeta and 13 Jbeta primers were used in PCR. The repertoire was sequenced with immunoSEQ multiplex PCR; TCRdb's copy has only in-frame clones and lacks some. The sample holds around 130,000 clones; around 77% are singletons and the top ten take approximately 1.8%. The sample is drawn from a study of cytomegalovirus exposure and HLA in healthy donors. Study-level points and caveats: Most TCR sequences were seen very rarely across donors, but some public TCRs occurred in many. Sequencing had likely introduced a cluster of highly shared sequence variants as an artifact.

The study sampled nominally healthy donors, though unrecorded immune exposures were likely. V is TRBV5-4 and J is TRBJ2-1; 14 bases map to TRBD2. The sequence was collected from a woman in her forties or fifties in good health and CMV-seronegative. Material: PBMCs. The CDR3 loop is CASSFGLAGGSLYNEQFF. For the CDR3, the DNA is TGTGCCAGCAGCTTCGGACTAGCGGGAGGCAGCCTCTACAATGAGCAGTTCTTC.